A single sample gave rise to the 3 T cell receptor beta chains below, sequenced in a study of blood T cell repertoires in COVID-19. The protocol was immunoSEQ multiplex PCR, while the TCRdb copy is restricted to in-frame clones and leaves out a portion. The sample has approximately 200,000 clones; 70% to 80% are singletons. Material: peripheral blood. The receptors were gathered from a woman between 45 and 65 years old with acute or convalescent COVID-19.

The chain employs TRBV4-1 and TRBJ2-7; TRBD2 aligns across 11 bases. The V segment lost 3 bases and the J segment 4 bases; nucleotides outside the gene matches: 5. This CDR3 is 15 amino acids long. Germline V lookup: CDR1 MGHRA, CDR2 YSYEKL. The CDR3 protein is CASSQGLAGGYEQYF. As DNA, the CDR3 is TGCGCCAGCAGCCAGGGGCTAGCGGGGGGATACGAGCAGTACTTC.

The rearrangement joins TRBV6-1 to TRBJ2-1; 9 bases agree with TRBD2. This CDR3 is 18 amino acids long. The V gene end was trimmed by 4 bases and the J gene end by 2 bases; junction bases not matched to a gene: 12. In germline, CDR1 is MNHNS, CDR2 SASEGT. In DNA, the CDR3 is TGTGCCAGCAGTGTAGGGACTCTAGCGGGGAGGACCTACAATGAGCAGTTCTTC. Amino acid sequence: CASSVGTLAGRTYNEQFF.

Only a few counts were recorded for this clone. The V gene is TRBV24-1, the J gene TRBJ1-4, with D uncertain. The germline V gene encodes CDR1 KGHDR and CDR2 SFDVKD. V gave up 4 bases and J gave up 0 bases, with 11 bases separating them. The CDR3 has 16 amino acids. CDR3 nucleotide sequence: TGTGCCACCAGTGAGGGCAGATTCGCAACTAATGAAAAACTGTTTTTT. Its protein is CATSEGRFATNEKLFF.